The 3 T cell receptor beta chains presented below share a single source sample, sequenced in a study of blood T cell repertoires in COVID-19. Profiling relied on immunoSEQ multiplex PCR, and the TCRdb table lists in-frame clones only, not all of them. The table includes a few hundred thousand clones, 85% to 90% detected once. The specimen was PBMCs or T cells enriched from blood (not recorded which). The origin of the receptors is a man between 18 and 35 years old who had recovered from COVID-19.

The rearrangement links TRBV12-3 or TRBV12-4 to TRBJ2-5; no definite D call. The CDR3 loop spans 13 amino acids. V lost 4 bases and J lost 0, with 6 bases in between. The CDR3 spells CASSSSYQETQYF. CDR3 coding DNA: TGTGCCAGCAGTTCCTCGTACCAAGAGACCCAGTACTTC.

V is TRBV14 and J is TRBJ1-4; no clear D gene. There are 12 residues in the CDR3. Germline-derived CDR1 and CDR2 are SGHDN and FVKESK. V lost 1 base to trimming and J lost 8 bases, with 5 bases between them. The CDR3 DNA follows: TGTGCCAGCAGCCAAGTCCGGGAAAAACTGTTTTTT. This codes for CASSQVREKLFF.

This clone was counted a few times. This rearrangement joins TRBV7-9 to TRBJ2-2; perhaps TRBD2 as D (5 bases). CDR1 SEHNR and CDR2 FQNEAQ come from the germline V gene (reference sequence). The germline V and J ends were trimmed by 6 bases and 5 bases, with 16 bases remaining between them. This CDR3 comprises 15 residues. In nucleotides, the CDR3 is TGTGCCAGCAGGAAAACCACTAGTATGACCGGGGAGCTGTTTTTT. This gives the protein CASRKTTSMTGELFF.